These T cell receptor beta chains were read from a single sample in a study of cytotoxic CD8 clonotypes in ibrutinib-treated CLL. Using immunoSEQ multiplex PCR, the repertoire was profiled, and TCRdb retains in-frame clones only, with some absent. This sample has 40,000 or so clones, with over 60% found just once. Sequencing used PBMCs, obtained after 12 months of ibrutinib treatment. Receptor source: a human donor with chronic lymphocytic leukemia. Both conserved end residues are part of each CDR3. A D gene is named only where the DNA matches it firmly.

V gene,J gene,D gene,CDR3 protein
TRBV7-8,TRBJ2-7,TRBD2,CASSLAATSAAAYEQYF
TRBV19,TRBJ1-4,.,CASTGRDPLEKLFF
TRBV5-4,TRBJ2-7,TRBD1,CASSRDRASYEQYF
TRBV4-1,TRBJ2-1,TRBD2,CASSQDSGSSYNEQFF
TRBV7-9,TRBJ1-2,.,CASSLAGPGLRGGYTF
TRBV11-2,TRBJ2-2,.,CASSQHGTDSGELFF
TRBV5-5,TRBJ2-7,.,CASSPRVGEQYF
TRBV25-1,TRBJ1-1,.,CASSGVGNTEAFF
TRBV7-9,TRBJ2-7,.,CASSPKHEQYF
TRBV7-9,TRBJ1-2,.,CASSRAENYGYTF
TRBV2,TRBJ2-1,.,CASSEGLSSYNEQFF
TRBV6-6,TRBJ1-5,.,CASRGRNQPQHF
TRBV7-3,TRBJ2-1,.,CASSAGTASEQFF
TRBV7-9,TRBJ1-1,TRBD1,CASSGWTQGTEAFF
TRBV10-3,TRBJ2-1,TRBD2,CAISERASSGTNEQFF
TRBV30,TRBJ1-5,.,CAWSFQGNQPQHF
TRBV7-2,TRBJ1-1,.,CASSRGRSSTEAFF
TRBV5-6,TRBJ2-1,.,CASSWDGGPYNEQFF
TRBV4-1,TRBJ2-7,TRBD2,CASSHGLAGGPGSSYEQYF
TRBV6-1,TRBJ1-3,.,CASNGFETGNTIYF
TRBV4-1,TRBJ2-4,.,CASSQDKGSVDIQYF
TRBV28,TRBJ1-4,.,CASSLIPGQSNEKLFF
TRBV11-3,TRBJ2-1,.,CASSLGLGPYNEQFF
TRBV10-3,TRBJ2-4,TRBD2,CAISSGPSGIAKNIQYF
TRBV11-2,TRBJ2-5,TRBD1,CASSFTGGERRETQYF
TRBV30,TRBJ2-7,.,CAREESYEQYF
TRBV2,TRBJ2-7,TRBD2,CASSEPGLAGSRGPYEQYF
TRBV5-1,TRBJ2-1,.,CASSSRDGYVNSYNEQFF
TRBV9,TRBJ2-3,.,CASSAGGYTDTQYF
TRBV27,TRBJ1-4,.,CASRPGVNEKLFF
TRBV4-3,TRBJ2-3,.,CASSLQGLPSTDTQYF
TRBV6-6,TRBJ2-3,.,CASSYPLADTQYF
TRBV18,TRBJ2-3,TRBD1,CASSHDPQGLGQGSTDTQYF
TRBV6-5,TRBJ2-2,.,CASKEDLNTGELFF
TRBV7-9,TRBJ1-3,.,CASSLGRSSGNTIYF
TRBV6-4,TRBJ1-1,TRBD1,CASSPTGGTEAFF
TRBV5-1,TRBJ2-3,.,CASSLATVTDTQYF
TRBV5-8,TRBJ1-5,.,CASSGDPGGNQPQHF
TRBV29-1,TRBJ1-1,.,CSVPTRQPSTEAFF
TRBV6-5,TRBJ2-3,.,CASSNSGSRTDTQYF
TRBV7-9,TRBJ1-5,TRBD1,CASSSQGEFQPQHF
TRBV6-6,TRBJ2-1,.,CASRPYRSPYNEQFF
TRBV30,TRBJ2-2,.,CAWRVRSTGELFF
TRBV5-4,TRBJ2-1,TRBD2,CASRDSGFIYNEQFF
TRBV11-2,TRBJ1-1,.,CASSQRGTGAFF
TRBV5-1,TRBJ2-4,TRBD2,CASSPGLAGLPAKNIQYF
TRBV6-9,TRBJ1-2,.,CASWQGSYGYTF
TRBV5-4,TRBJ2-1,TRBD2,CASSILAGGNNEQFF
TRBV6-4,TRBJ1-2,.,CASSDGPTRGYTF
TRBV5-4,TRBJ2-3,.,CASSVDRVSVNTDTQYF
TRBV19,TRBJ1-2,.,CASSPDSAGNYGYTF
TRBV19,TRBJ2-1,.,CASASRSYNEQFF
TRBV7-7,TRBJ2-1,TRBD2,CASSLEAGASGRANEQFF